This T cell receptor beta chain was documented in a study of graft-versus-host responses after intestinal transplantation. As for the study in general: Recipients had multivisceral, liver-intestinal, or isolated intestinal transplants. Recipients across the board were started on anti-thymocyte globulin induction, then kept on tacrolimus and steroids for two to three years.

Assay: immunoSEQ multiplex PCR; the TCRdb copy retains only in-frame clones and omits some. Of about 130,000 clones listed, 92% are singletons. V was clipped by 5 bases and J by 5 bases; unmatched bases: 4. CDR3 size: 12 residues. Germline V lookup: CDR1 SGHRS, CDR2 YFSETQ. Points on this clone: Its antigen is undetermined.

The study's findings and limits: Recipient marrow showed GvH clones, some seen first in ileum or blood.

This sample comprised unstimulated CD4+ T cells sorted from spleen or lymph node cells, obtained before intestinal transplant. The V call is TRBV5-1, the J call TRBJ2-7; TRBD1 agrees at 7 bases. This TCR was sampled from a human donor who received an intestinal transplant. The CDR3 protein is CASSKGANEQYF. As DNA, the CDR3 is TGCGCCAGCAGTAAGGGGGCCAACGAGCAGTACTTC.